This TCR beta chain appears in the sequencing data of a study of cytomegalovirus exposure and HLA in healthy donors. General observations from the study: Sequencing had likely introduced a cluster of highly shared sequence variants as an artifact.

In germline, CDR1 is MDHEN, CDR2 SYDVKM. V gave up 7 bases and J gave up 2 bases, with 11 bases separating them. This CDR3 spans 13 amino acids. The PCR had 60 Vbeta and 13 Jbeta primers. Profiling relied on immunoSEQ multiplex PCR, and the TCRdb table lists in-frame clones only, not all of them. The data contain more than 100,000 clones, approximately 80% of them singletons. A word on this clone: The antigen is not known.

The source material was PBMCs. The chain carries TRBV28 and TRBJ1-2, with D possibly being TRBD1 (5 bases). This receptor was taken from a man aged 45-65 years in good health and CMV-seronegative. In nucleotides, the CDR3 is TGTGCCAGCACCTCCGGACAAAACTATGGCTACACCTTC. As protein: CASTSGQNYGYTF.